The 14 T cell receptor beta chains below all came from one sample that was sequenced in a study of blood T cell repertoires in COVID-19 (TCRdb year 2020). The library was made by the immunoSEQ multiplex PCR assay. The immuneACCESS repertoire file appears here via TCRdb, limited to in-frame rearrangements. These files lack a portion of the clones; in checked studies, under half of the deficit traces to unresolved V genes, and the cause of the others is not known. The sample records 150,000 or so clones, 82% of which are singletons. The ten largest clones capture around 18% of the sample. The sequenced sample consisted of PBMCs or T cells enriched from blood (not recorded which). All receptors come from a man aged 60-69 years who had recovered from COVID-19.

The genes are TRBV10-3 and TRBJ2-2, with D unresolved. With 3 bases removed from V and 6 bases from J, the gap between germline ends came to 8 bases. The CDR3 totals 13 residues. CDR1 is ENHRY and CDR2 is SYGVKD in the germline V gene. CDR3 sequence reads: CAISENPAGELFF. The CDR3 bases are TGTGCCATCAGTGAAAACCCGGCCGGGGAGCTGTTTTTT.

The chain is built from TRBV27 and TRBJ2-2; possible D gene TRBD2, 6 bases. The CDR3 totals 15 residues. Germline CDR1 and CDR2: MNHEY and SMNVEV (reference sequence). Trimming stripped 2 bases from V and 8 bases from J, with 15 bases between. CDR3: CASSLGPAGTGELFF. In DNA form, the CDR3 reads TGTGCCAGCAGTTTAGGACCGGCCGGGACTGGGGAGCTGTTTTTT.

This clone was seen ten or more times. The rearrangement joins TRBV18 to TRBJ1-6; possible D gene TRBD1, 6 bases. The V end lost 6 bases, the J end lost 0 bases, and 12 bases lay between the germline ends. Germline CDR1 is KGHSH and CDR2 is LQKENI. The CDR3 loop spans 16 amino acids. For the CDR3, the DNA is TGTGCCAGCTCCCCGCAGGGGTTCTCCTATAATTCACCCCTCCACTTT. It translates to CASSPQGFSYNSPLHF. The whole variable domain, filled in from reference TRBV18 and TRBJ1-6, reads NAGVMQNPRHLVRRRGQEARLRCSPMKGHSHVYWYRQLPEEGLKFMVYLQKENIIDESGMPKERFSAEFPKEGPSILRIQQVVRGDSAAYFCASSPQGFSYNSPLHFGNGTRLTVT.

The chain combines TRBV7-9 with TRBJ2-3; 12 nucleotides align to TRBD1. V dropped 5 bases and J dropped 5; count of bases not matched to a gene: 8. CDR1 and CDR2 from the germline V gene are SEHNR and FQNEAQ (reference sequence). There are 16 residues in the CDR3. The CDR3 DNA sequence: TGTGCCAGCAGCCTTGGGGGACAGGGGGCCGGAGATACGCAGTATTTT. This encodes CASSLGGQGAGDTQYF.

The chain combines TRBV9 with TRBJ1-4; tentatively, D is TRBD1 (5 bases). The CDR3 length is 14 residues. Germline assignment: CDR1 SGDLS and CDR2 YYNGEE. The V and J ends lost 3 bases and 2 bases respectively, with 8 bases between them. CDR3 amino acids: CASSAGRTNEKLFF. DNA for the CDR3: TGTGCCAGCAGCGCAGGGAGGACTAATGAAAAACTGTTTTTT.

This clone was detected many times. The rearrangement uses TRBV5-1 and TRBJ2-7, with D possibly matching TRBD2 (5 bases). The V end was cut by 3 bases, the J end by 1 base, with 11 bases between. The germline V gene has CDR1 SGHRS and CDR2 YFSETQ. The CDR3 sequence is 14 residues long. CDR3 in DNA: TGCGCCAGCAGCTCCCCTTCGGGATCCTACGAGCAGTACTTC. Its protein product is CASSSPSGSYEQYF. Complete variable domain (other parts from reference TRBV5-1 and TRBJ2-7): KAGVTQTPRYLIKTRGQQVTLSCSPISGHRSVSWYQQTPGQGLQFLFEYFSETQRNKGNFPGRFSGRQFSNSRSEMNVSTLELGDSALYLCASSSPSGSYEQYFGPGTRLTVT.

The rearrangement joins TRBV14 to TRBJ2-3, with D possibly matching TRBD2 (5 bases). V was trimmed by 8 bases and J by 7 bases, leaving 16 bases between them. This CDR3 is built from 13 residues. The germline V gene encodes CDR1 SGHDN and CDR2 FVKESK. For the CDR3, the DNA is TGTGCCAGCCGCCGGACTGAACGGTATACGCAGTATTTT. Translating gives CASRRTERYTQYF.

V usage is TRBV6-2 or TRBV6-3 and J usage is TRBJ1-1, with D uncertain. The CDR3 sequence is 14 residues long. The V gene's germline CDR1 is MNHEY and CDR2 SVGEGT. V lost 3 bases, J lost 1 base, and 9 bases lay in between. CDR3 in amino acids: CASSYRESNTEAFF. Written as DNA, the CDR3 is TGTGCCAGCAGTTATCGGGAATCGAACACTGAAGCTTTCTTT.

This clone was seen only once. The chain combines TRBV9 with TRBJ1-1; a possible D gene is TRBD1 (5 bases). Per germline, CDR1 SGDLS and CDR2 YYNGEE. V lost 0 bases and J lost 4, with 13 bases in between. The CDR3 covers 15 residues. The CDR3 spells CASSVDGGAGTEAFF. The CDR3 coding sequence is TGTGCCAGCAGCGTAGACGGGGGAGCGGGCACTGAAGCTTTCTTT.

The chain recombines TRBV7-6 with TRBJ1-5; D gene ambiguous. From germline, CDR1 is SGHVS and CDR2 FNYEAQ. The CDR3 extends over 18 amino acids. Trimming stripped 0 bases from V and 0 bases from J, with 15 bases between. The CDR3 is CASSLAGGIPDSNQPQHF. As DNA, the CDR3 is TGTGCCAGCAGCTTAGCGGGAGGGATCCCCGATAGCAATCAGCCCCAGCATTTT.

The count of this clone is one. V and J are TRBV9 and TRBJ1-4; perhaps TRBD1 as D (6 bases). Germline CDR1 reads SGDLS; CDR2 reads YYNGEE. Between the trimmed V and J ends, which lost 0 bases and 8 bases, there was a span of 14 bases. CDR3 length: 15 residues. The CDR3 sequence is CASSVVGGTGEKLFF. For the CDR3, the DNA is TGTGCCAGCAGCGTAGTAGGGGGAACGGGCGAAAAACTGTTTTTT. Based on the CDR3 plus reference TRBV9 and TRBJ1-4, the full variable domain is DSGVTQTPKHLITATGQRVTLRCSPRSGDLSVYWYQQSLDQGLQFLIQYYNGEERAKGNILERFSAQQFPDLHSELNLSSLELGDSALYFCASSVVGGTGEKLFFGSGTQLSVL.

In its sample, this clone was seen a few times. The chain couples TRBV7-2 to TRBJ2-5, with 10 nucleotides matching TRBD1. The CDR3 is 16 residues long. From germline, CDR1 is SGHTA and CDR2 FQGNSA. V was pared by 1 base and J by 5 bases, with 7 bases of the junction left unmatched. CDR3 DNA: TGTGCCAGCAGCTTAGGGGCCGGGACAGGGGTGGAGACCCAGTACTTC. As protein: CASSLGAGTGVETQYF.

This chain links TRBV19 with TRBJ2-2; 9 bases map to TRBD1. The length of the CDR3 is 15 residues. With 6 bases clipped from V and 2 bases from J, the junction kept 4 bases outside the gene matches. Germline V CDR1 and CDR2: LNHDA, SQIVND (reference sequence). The CDR3 loop reads CASRKGQGNTGELFF. The CDR3 region has the DNA TGTGCCAGTAGGAAGGGACAGGGAAACACCGGGGAGCTGTTTTTT. The whole variable domain, filled in from reference TRBV19 and TRBJ2-2, reads DGGITQSPKYLFRKEGQNVTLSCEQNLNHDAMYWYRQDPGQGLRLIYYSQIVNDFQKGDIAEGYSVSREKKESFPLTVTSAQKNPTAFYLCASRKGQGNTGELFFGEGSRLTVL.

The chain couples TRBV7-2 to TRBJ2-4, with 9 nucleotides matching TRBD1. Germline assignment: CDR1 SGHTA and CDR2 FQGNSA. The CDR3 consists of 16 residues. Trimming cost V 1 base and J 1 base; bases outside gene matches: 2. CDR3 DNA sequence: TGTGCCAGCAGCTTAGGACAGGGGGTGGCCAAAAACATTCAGTACTTC. This gives the protein CASSLGQGVAKNIQYF.